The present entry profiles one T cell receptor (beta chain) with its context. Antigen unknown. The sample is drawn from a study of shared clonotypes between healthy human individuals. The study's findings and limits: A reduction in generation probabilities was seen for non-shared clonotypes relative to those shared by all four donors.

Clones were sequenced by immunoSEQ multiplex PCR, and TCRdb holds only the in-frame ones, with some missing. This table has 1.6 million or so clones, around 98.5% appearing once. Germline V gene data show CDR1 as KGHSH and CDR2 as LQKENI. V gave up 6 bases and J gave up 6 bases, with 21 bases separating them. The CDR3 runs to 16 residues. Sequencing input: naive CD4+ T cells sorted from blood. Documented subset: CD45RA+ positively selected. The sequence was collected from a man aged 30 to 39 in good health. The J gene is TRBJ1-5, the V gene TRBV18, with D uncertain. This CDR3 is CASSATTTGLSQPQHF. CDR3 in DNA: TGTGCCAGCTCGGCCACCACCACGGGGTTGAGTCAGCCCCAGCATTTT.